These 26 T cell receptor beta chains share one sample of origin, sequenced in a study of technical replicates of blood from a handful of donors. Produced via immunoSEQ multiplex PCR; TCRdb's table is partial and in-frame only. The repertoire holds tens of thousands of clones, with approximately 91% as singletons. Sequencing was carried out using PBMCs. These receptors came from a human donor in good health. Some clones in this sample may be carry-over from other donors' samples.

The chain has TRBV19 and TRBJ1-3, with 7 bases matching TRBD1. The CDR3 spans 19 residues. V was pared by 5 bases and J by 2 bases, with 18 bases of the junction left unmatched. CDR1 LNHDA and CDR2 SQIVND come from the germline V gene (reference sequence). The CDR3 region is CASSLLTGSGRRTGNTIYF. CDR3 DNA: TGTGCCAGTAGTCTCCTGACAGGGTCCGGCCGCCGGACTGGAAACACCATATATTTT. Full variable domain (rest looked up from reference TRBV19 and TRBJ1-3): DGGITQSPKYLFRKEGQNVTLSCEQNLNHDAMYWYRQDPGQGLRLIYYSQIVNDFQKGDIAEGYSVSREKKESFPLTVTSAQKNPTAFYLCASSLLTGSGRRTGNTIYFGEGSWLTVV.

The chain links TRBV5-6 to TRBJ1-2; TRBD1 matches at 10 bases. The CDR3 length is 15 residues. CDR1 is SGHDT, CDR2 YYEEEE, per germline. V lost 1 base and J lost 5; bases outside the gene matches: 5. The DNA for the CDR3 is TGTGCCAGCAGCTTGAGACAGGGGGCCCGATATGGCTACACCTTC. Amino acids: CASSLRQGARYGYTF. Together with reference TRBV5-6 and TRBJ1-2, the CDR3 gives the full variable domain: DAGVTQSPTHLIKTRGQQVTLRCSPKSGHDTVSWYQQALGQGPQFIFQYYEEEERQRGNFPDRFSGHQFPNYSSELNVNALLLGDSALYLCASSLRQGARYGYTFGSGTRLTVV.

J is TRBJ2-3 and V is TRBV10-3; no clear D gene. The germline V gene encodes CDR1 ENHRY and CDR2 SYGVKD. Trimming took 11 bases from V and 4 from J, leaving 13 bases between them. The length of the CDR3 is 12 residues. The CDR3 loop reads CAHRGPSDTQYF. CDR3 nucleotides: TGTGCCCACCGAGGCCCATCAGATACGCAGTATTTT.

This sequence joins TRBV6-6 and TRBJ2-1; 12 nucleotides align to TRBD2. The CDR3 totals 16 residues. The junction had 11 bases not matched to a gene; V was cut back by 5 bases and J by 9 bases. CDR1 is MNHNY, CDR2 SVGAGI, per germline (reference sequence). In DNA form, the CDR3 reads TGTGCCAGCAGTCCACCAGCTAGCGGGGGGGCTATTGAGCAGTTCTTC. Its translation: CASSPPASGGAIEQFF.

V usage is TRBV30 and J usage is TRBJ1-2; TRBD1 agrees at 7 bases. Germline V gene lookup returns CDR1 GTSNPN and CDR2 SVGIG (reference sequence). The CDR3 extends over 12 amino acids. J gave up 4 bases and V 5 bases, and 4 bases lay outside the gene matches. CDR3 sequence (DNA): TGTGCCTGGGGACAGGCCAGCTATGGCTACACCTTC. Its protein is CAWGQASYGYTF.

The chain uses TRBV5-1 and TRBJ2-1, with a possible D match to TRBD1 (5 bases). Trimming cost V 3 bases and J 6 bases, with 13 bases left between them. The CDR3 has 14 amino acids. In germline, CDR1 is SGHRS, CDR2 YFSETQ. The CDR3 DNA is TGCGCCAGCAGCTCAGGGTACGATTTCAATGAGCAGTTCTTC. The encoded protein is CASSSGYDFNEQFF.

The rearrangement links TRBV6-1 to TRBJ2-4; 7 nucleotides align to TRBD1. Germline V gives CDR1 MNHNS, CDR2 SASEGT. V gave up 8 bases and J gave up 7 bases; unmatched junction bases: 2. The CDR3 runs 11 residues. The CDR3 DNA sequence: TGTGCCAGCTCCAGGGGGAACATTCAGTACTTC. Encoded protein: CASSRGNIQYF.

The J gene is TRBJ2-4, the V gene TRBV2; 8 nucleotides agree with TRBD1. V shed 2 bases and J 5 bases; nucleotides not matched to a gene: 8. The CDR3 is 16 amino acids. Germline CDR1 SNHLY, CDR2 FYNNEI. The CDR3 coding sequence is TGTGCCAGCAGTGAAATGTCAGGGGGCATCGAAAACATTCAGTACTTC. Translated, it gives CASSEMSGGIENIQYF.

The V and J genes are TRBV4-1 and TRBJ1-6; 9 nucleotides line up with TRBD1. The CDR3 loop spans 17 amino acids. CDR1 is MGHRA, CDR2 YSYEKL, per germline. Losses at the gene ends were 0 bases for V and 7 bases for J; bases not matched to a gene: 7. In nucleotides, the CDR3 is TGCGCCAGCAGCCAAGAGGAGGGACAGGGTCTGAATTCACCCCTCCACTTT. It translates to CASSQEEGQGLNSPLHF.

The chain combines TRBV11-2 with TRBJ2-2; D possibly corresponds to TRBD2 (5 bases). Trimming shortened V by 4 bases and J by 0 bases, and 9 bases separated the two germline ends. The CDR3 length is 15 residues. Per the germline V gene, CDR1 is SGHAT and CDR2 is FQNNGV. The CDR3: CASSSLRANTGELFF. CDR3 nucleotides: TGTGCCAGCAGCTCGCTGAGGGCGAACACCGGGGAGCTGTTTTTT.

This chain uses TRBV13 with TRBJ2-7; D is undetermined. CDR3 size: 14 residues. In germline, CDR1 is PRHDT, CDR2 FYEKMQ (reference sequence). Trimming left V 5 bases short and J 2 bases short, with 13 bases between. The CDR3 sequence: CASSPLLEPYEQYF. CDR3 in DNA: TGTGCCAGCAGCCCCTTACTGGAGCCCTACGAGCAGTACTTC.

This chain connects TRBV6-1 to TRBJ1-1; TRBD1 matches at 7 bases. This CDR3 is built from 13 residues. Germline V gene lookup returns CDR1 MNHNS and CDR2 SASEGT. With 7 bases clipped from V and 5 bases from J, the junction kept 7 bases outside the gene matches. The CDR3 DNA reads as TGTGCCAGCATACGGACAGGTTTTACTGAAGCTTTCTTT. Its protein is CASIRTGFTEAFF.

This clone appeared a few times. The rearrangement links TRBV7-8 to TRBJ2-1; 9 bases fit TRBD2. The CDR3 runs 16 residues. V shed 5 bases, J shed 7 bases, and the junction held 12 bases outside the gene matches. CDR1 is SGHVS, CDR2 FQNEAQ, per germline. In DNA form, the CDR3 reads TGTGCCAGCAGCCCCCCTCTGCGGGAGGGTTGGAATGAGCAGTTCTTC. Translating gives CASSPPLREGWNEQFF.

This chain uses TRBV29-1 with TRBJ2-3, with D perhaps matching TRBD1 (6 bases). V was clipped by 3 bases and J by 3 bases, with 10 bases between them. The CDR3 sequence is 13 residues long. The germline V gene has CDR1 SQVTM and CDR2 ANQGSEA. In nucleotides, the CDR3 is TGCAGCGTTGATAAGGGGGAGACAGATACGCAGTATTTT. Translation gives CSVDKGETDTQYF.

This clone was recorded once. V gene TRBV6-1 combines with J gene TRBJ2-3; D not certain. Per germline, CDR1 MNHNS and CDR2 SASEGT. Deletions cut 7 bases from V and 4 bases from J, with 15 bases between. This CDR3 has 14 residues. This CDR3 reads CASTRSSKADTQYF. The CDR3 DNA is TGTGCCAGCACGCGGAGTTCCAAGGCAGATACGCAGTATTTT.

This clone was recorded once. The V call is TRBV6-5, the J call TRBJ1-3; D is unclear. CDR3 length: 16 residues. With 4 bases removed from V and 0 bases from J, the gap between germline ends came to 13 bases. In germline, CDR1 is MNHEY, CDR2 SVGAGI. The CDR3 sequence is CASSSGLTVSGNTIYF. DNA for the CDR3: TGTGCCAGCAGTTCAGGACTCACCGTCTCTGGAAACACCATATATTTT.

The chain employs TRBV30 and TRBJ2-5; D is uncertain. The CDR3 consists of 13 residues. V lost 0 bases and J 5 bases, leaving 10 bases between the germline ends. Germline V gene sequence: CDR1 GTSNPN, CDR2 SVGIG (reference sequence). The CDR3 reads CAWSVFRRETQYF. CDR3 nucleotides: TGTGCCTGGAGTGTTTTCCGGCGGGAGACCCAGTACTTC.

The chain has TRBV5-6 and TRBJ2-3; TRBD2 matches 9 bases. J gave up 6 bases and V 2 bases, and 4 bases lay outside the gene matches. The germline CDR1 and CDR2 sequences are SGHDT and YYEEEE. The CDR3 extends over 14 amino acids. CDR3 sequence (DNA): TGTGCCAGCAGCTTAGCGGGAGGTGTTGATACGCAGTATTTT. It yields the protein CASSLAGGVDTQYF.

V usage is TRBV6-6 and J usage is TRBJ2-2; 8 bases map to TRBD1. Trimming cost V 6 bases and J 4 bases; bases outside gene matches: 7. Germline V CDR1 and CDR2: MNHNY, SVGAGI (reference sequence). This CDR3 comprises 15 residues. The CDR3 region is CASSLTGGSTGELFF. In DNA, the CDR3 is TGTGCCAGCAGCCTAACAGGGGGAAGCACCGGGGAGCTGTTTTTT.

The chain employs TRBV10-3 and TRBJ1-1; D call uncertain. V was shortened by 5 bases and J by 1 base, with 8 bases between the two germline ends. There are 13 residues in the CDR3. Germline CDR1 and CDR2: ENHRY and SYGVKD. CDR3 region: CAISFNPNTEAFF. CDR3 in DNA: TGTGCCATCAGTTTCAATCCGAACACTGAAGCTTTCTTT.

The genes are TRBV6-4 and TRBJ2-3; D is possibly TRBD2 (6 bases). The germline V and J ends were trimmed by 0 bases and 3 bases, with 19 bases remaining between them. Per germline, CDR1 MRHNA and CDR2 SNTAGT. The CDR3 totals 18 residues. The CDR3 spells CASSDSNTAGHRTDTQYF. In DNA, the CDR3 is TGTGCCAGCAGTGACTCGAATACGGCGGGGCACAGGACAGATACGCAGTATTTT.

The chain links TRBV18 to TRBJ2-7; D is possibly TRBD2 (7 bases). With 2 bases removed from V and 2 bases from J, the gap between germline ends came to 16 bases. From germline, CDR1 is KGHSH and CDR2 LQKENI. The CDR3 sequence is 16 residues long. The CDR3 sequence: CASSPLALGGPYEQYF. CDR3 in DNA: TGTGCCAGCTCACCATTAGCCCTCGGGGGGCCCTACGAGCAGTACTTC.

The V gene is TRBV18, the J gene TRBJ1-2; D gene uncertain. Germline V lookup: CDR1 KGHSH, CDR2 LQKENI. The CDR3 runs to 16 residues. Trimming stripped 0 bases from V and 4 bases from J, with 15 bases between. CDR3 amino acids: CASSPPLVTQAYGYTF. The CDR3 nucleotides read TGTGCCAGCTCACCACCGTTGGTAACCCAGGCCTATGGCTACACCTTC.

The rearrangement links TRBV30 to TRBJ1-1; 10 nucleotides align to TRBD1. Germline V gene data show CDR1 as GTSNPN and CDR2 as SVGIG (reference sequence). The CDR3 totals 14 residues. V shed 4 bases, J shed 2 bases, and the junction held 4 bases outside the gene matches. CDR3 region: CAWNRDRGNTEAFF. The DNA of the CDR3 is TGTGCCTGGAACCGGGACAGGGGAAACACTGAAGCTTTCTTT.

This chain uses TRBV5-1 with TRBJ1-6; D gene ambiguous. The germline V gene encodes CDR1 SGHRS and CDR2 YFSETQ. The CDR3 loop spans 16 amino acids. V lost 4 bases and J lost 10, with 21 bases in between. The CDR3 DNA reads TGCGCCAGCAGCCGGGAAGATGGGCCCCGTGGATCACCCCTCCACTTT. This codes for CASSREDGPRGSPLHF.

The V and J genes are TRBV6-5 and TRBJ2-1, with D unresolved. Trimming removed 7 bases from V and 8 bases from J, with 12 bases in between. CDR3 length: 12 amino acids. Per germline, CDR1 MNHEY and CDR2 SVGAGI. The CDR3 bases are TGTGCCAGCACCACCGAGCGCCATGAGCAGTTCTTC. It translates to CASTTERHEQFF.